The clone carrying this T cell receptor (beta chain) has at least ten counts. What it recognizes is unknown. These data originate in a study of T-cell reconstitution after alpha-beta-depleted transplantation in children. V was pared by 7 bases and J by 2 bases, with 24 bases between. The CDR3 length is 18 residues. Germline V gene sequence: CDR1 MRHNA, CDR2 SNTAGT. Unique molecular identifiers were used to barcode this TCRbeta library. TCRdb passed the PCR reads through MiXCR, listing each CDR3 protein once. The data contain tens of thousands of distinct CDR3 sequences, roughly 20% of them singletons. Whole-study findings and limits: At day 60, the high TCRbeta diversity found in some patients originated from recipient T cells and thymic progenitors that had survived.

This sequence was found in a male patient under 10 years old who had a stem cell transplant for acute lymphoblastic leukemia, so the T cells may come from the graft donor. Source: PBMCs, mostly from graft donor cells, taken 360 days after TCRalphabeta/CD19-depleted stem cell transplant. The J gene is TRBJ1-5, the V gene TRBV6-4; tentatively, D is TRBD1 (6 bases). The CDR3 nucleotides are TGTGCCAGCAATCGCCACACCGGACAGATACTTCGCAATCAGCCCCAGCATTTT. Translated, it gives CASNRHTGQILRNQPQHF.